This T cell receptor beta chain is from a study of cytotoxic CD8 clonotypes in ibrutinib-treated CLL. Background on the study: Patients gave response samples after a median about eleven months of treatment, range 6 to 36.

The protocol was immunoSEQ multiplex PCR, while the TCRdb copy is restricted to in-frame clones and leaves out a portion. The sample records 15,000 to 20,000 clones, over 70% being singletons. Whole-study findings and limits: Upon ibrutinib response clonality rose, and upon progression it fell back toward baseline. Contraction or stability on treatment was seen for public clonotypes, which were uncommon.

The CDR3 contains 14 residues. V lost 6 bases and J lost 7; bases outside the gene matches: 9. In germline, CDR1 is MDHEN, CDR2 SYDVKM. This clone was seen only once. Its antigen remains unidentified. This clonotype originated in a human donor with chronic lymphocytic leukemia. The sequencing used PBMCs, collected before ibrutinib treatment. The chain employs TRBV28 and TRBJ1-2; 9 bases map to TRBD1. Written as DNA, the CDR3 is TGTGCCAGCAGCACAGGGGGCGCAGCAGCTGGCTACACCTTC. Residues: CASSTGGAAAGYTF.